The rows below give T cell receptor beta chains drawn from one sample of a study of vaccination effects on CD4 cells after COVID-19. TCRdb's copy holds only in-frame clones and misses some; the assay was immunoSEQ multiplex PCR. The sample lists more than 60,000 clones, 74% occurring once. Antigens for these TCRs are unknown. The sample was CD4+ T cells from PBMCs cultured with HCoV-229E spike peptides, taken after COVID-19 vaccination. Source of these receptors: a human donor who received a COVID-19 vaccine. Each CDR3 is given with its conserved first and last residue. The order of the fields is CDR3 protein, CDR3 DNA, D gene, J gene, V gene, clone size. A D gene is named only where the DNA matches it firmly. Where a row states a size, it is once, few, many or the class of an expanded clone; other rows omit it.

CDR3 protein: CSVPDRGEKLFF
CDR3 DNA: TGCAGCGTGCCGGACAGGGGGGAAAAACTGTTTTTT
D gene: TRBD1
J gene: TRBJ1-4
V gene: TRBV29-1
clone size: -

CDR3 protein: CASSRDRDTGHGELFF
CDR3 DNA: TGTGCCAGCAGCAGGGACCGGGACACTGGCCACGGGGAGCTGTTTTTT
D gene: -
J gene: TRBJ2-2
V gene: TRBV5-4
clone size: -

CDR3 protein: CASSEEVGTEAFF
CDR3 DNA: TGTGCCAGCAGTGAAGAGGTGGGCACTGAAGCTTTCTTT
D gene: -
J gene: TRBJ1-1
V gene: TRBV2
clone size: -

CDR3 protein: CASREDRGRETQYF
CDR3 DNA: TGTGCCAGTAGGGAGGACAGGGGGCGAGAGACCCAGTACTTC
D gene: TRBD1
J gene: TRBJ2-5
V gene: TRBV19
clone size: -

CDR3 protein: CASFSGTSSETQYF
CDR3 DNA: TGTGCCAGCTTTTCCGGGACGTCTTCTGAGACCCAGTACTTC
D gene: -
J gene: TRBJ2-5
V gene: TRBV18
clone size: -

CDR3 protein: CASTRTSGGNEQFF
CDR3 DNA: TGTGCCAGCACCCGGACTAGCGGGGGTAATGAGCAGTTCTTC
D gene: TRBD2
J gene: TRBJ2-1
V gene: TRBV2
clone size: -

CDR3 protein: CASSQRTGTSGGADTQYF
CDR3 DNA: TGCGCCAGCAGCCAGCGGACCGGGACTAGCGGGGGGGCCGATACGCAGTATTTT
D gene: TRBD2
J gene: TRBJ2-3
V gene: TRBV4-1
clone size: -

CDR3 protein: CASSPQTGREETQYF
CDR3 DNA: TGCGCCAGCAGCCCCCAGACAGGGCGGGAAGAGACCCAGTACTTC
D gene: TRBD1
J gene: TRBJ2-5
V gene: TRBV5-1
clone size: -

CDR3 protein: CASRKDRGPYGYTF
CDR3 DNA: TGCGCCAGCAGGAAGGACAGGGGGCCATATGGCTACACCTTC
D gene: TRBD1
J gene: TRBJ1-2
V gene: TRBV5-1
clone size: -

CDR3 protein: CASSPPGQRAQETQYF
CDR3 DNA: TGTGCCAGCAGCCCCCCGGGGCAGCGGGCGCAAGAGACCCAGTACTTC
D gene: -
J gene: TRBJ2-5
V gene: TRBV7-9
clone size: few

CDR3 protein: CASSSSGGDTQYF
CDR3 DNA: TGTGCCAGCAGCTCGTCAGGGGGAGATACGCAGTATTTT
D gene: TRBD1
J gene: TRBJ2-3
V gene: TRBV7-3
clone size: once

CDR3 protein: CSARDPNEQFF
CDR3 DNA: TGCAGTGCTAGAGACCCCAATGAGCAGTTCTTC
D gene: -
J gene: TRBJ2-1
V gene: TRBV20-1
clone size: -

CDR3 protein: CASSPGTGGPNTEAFF
CDR3 DNA: TGTGCCAGCTCACCCGGGACAGGGGGCCCGAACACTGAAGCTTTCTTT
D gene: TRBD1
J gene: TRBJ1-1
V gene: TRBV18
clone size: -

CDR3 protein: CASSEPPWGVCNQPQHF
CDR3 DNA: TGCGCCAGCAGTGAGCCGCCCTGGGGGGTTTGCAATCAGCCCCAGCATTTT
D gene: -
J gene: TRBJ1-5
V gene: TRBV10-1
clone size: few

CDR3 protein: CASSSWGQGGANVLTF
CDR3 DNA: TGTGCCAGCAGTAGCTGGGGGCAAGGGGGGGCCAACGTCCTGACTTTC
D gene: -
J gene: TRBJ2-6
V gene: TRBV6-2/TRBV6-3
clone size: -

CDR3 protein: CASRPAEVGNQPQHF
CDR3 DNA: TGTGCCAGCAGGCCAGCGGAGGTCGGCAATCAGCCCCAGCATTTT
D gene: -
J gene: TRBJ1-5
V gene: TRBV2
clone size: few

CDR3 protein: CASSPGTGGFTGELFF
CDR3 DNA: TGTGCCAGCAGCCCAGGGACAGGGGGCTTCACCGGGGAGCTGTTTTTT
D gene: TRBD1
J gene: TRBJ2-2
V gene: TRBV5-4
clone size: -

CDR3 protein: CASSQGPYQPQHF
CDR3 DNA: TGTGCCAGCAGCCAAGGGCCCTATCAGCCCCAGCATTTT
D gene: -
J gene: TRBJ1-5
V gene: TRBV14
clone size: once

CDR3 protein: CAISRLLGKDTEAFF
CDR3 DNA: TGTGCCATCAGTCGTCTTTTGGGAAAAGACACTGAAGCTTTCTTT
D gene: -
J gene: TRBJ1-1
V gene: TRBV10-3
clone size: once

CDR3 protein: CASSYSGTGNEKLFF
CDR3 DNA: TGTGCCAGCAGTTACTCCGGTACCGGGAATGAAAAACTGTTTTTT
D gene: -
J gene: TRBJ1-4
V gene: TRBV6-2/TRBV6-3
clone size: once

CDR3 protein: CASSLVVAKNIQYF
CDR3 DNA: TGTGCCAGCAGCTTGGTCGTAGCCAAAAACATTCAGTACTTC
D gene: -
J gene: TRBJ2-4
V gene: TRBV5-6
clone size: -

CDR3 protein: CASSLAISAGTGELFF
CDR3 DNA: TGCGCCAGCAGCTTGGCCATTTCTGCAGGGACCGGGGAGCTGTTTTTT
D gene: -
J gene: TRBJ2-2
V gene: TRBV5-1
clone size: once

CDR3 protein: CASSQDSGTFSNQPQHF
CDR3 DNA: TGCGCCAGCAGCCAAGATTCGGGAACATTTAGCAATCAGCCCCAGCATTTT
D gene: -
J gene: TRBJ1-5
V gene: TRBV4-1
clone size: few

CDR3 protein: CASSQGVF
CDR3 DNA: TGCGCCAGCAGTCAGGGGGTCTTT
D gene: -
J gene: TRBJ1-6
V gene: TRBV23-1
clone size: -

CDR3 protein: CASSQTQGASDTQYF
CDR3 DNA: TGTGCCAGCAGCCAAACTCAGGGGGCATCAGATACGCAGTATTTT
D gene: TRBD1
J gene: TRBJ2-3
V gene: TRBV3-1/TRBV3-2
clone size: -

CDR3 protein: CASSDGTGTGDNYGYTF
CDR3 DNA: TGTGCCAGCAGTGACGGTACCGGGACAGGTGATAACTATGGCTACACCTTC
D gene: TRBD1
J gene: TRBJ1-2
V gene: TRBV6-4
clone size: -

CDR3 protein: CAWRATGVSDTQYF
CDR3 DNA: TGTGCCTGGAGGGCGACCGGGGTGTCAGATACGCAGTATTTT
D gene: -
J gene: TRBJ2-3
V gene: TRBV30
clone size: once

CDR3 protein: CAISDRGGVETQYF
CDR3 DNA: TGTGCCATCAGTGACAGGGGGGGAGTAGAGACCCAGTACTTC
D gene: -
J gene: TRBJ2-5
V gene: TRBV10-3
clone size: -

CDR3 protein: CAISEPGTGEETQYF
CDR3 DNA: TGTGCCATCAGTGAGCCTGGGACTGGGGAAGAGACCCAGTACTTC
D gene: -
J gene: TRBJ2-5
V gene: TRBV10-3
clone size: -

CDR3 protein: CASLWGRALTGELFF
CDR3 DNA: TGTGCCAGCTTATGGGGGCGGGCGCTCACCGGGGAGCTGTTTTTT
D gene: -
J gene: TRBJ2-2
V gene: TRBV7-2
clone size: -